The 23 T cell receptor beta chains presented below share a single source sample, sequenced in a study of blood T cells in healthy people across ages. Primers used in a second PCR of about 6 to 12 cycles were a sample-barcoded 5' primer and a J-beta primer mix. TCRdb reanalysed the 5' RACE reads using MiXCR and keeps one entry per CDR3 protein. The profile shows approximately 810,000 distinct CDR3 sequences, around 34% of them singletons. The sequencing input was blood. Receptors originate from a man between 18 and 29 years old in good health.

This clonotype was recorded at least ten times. The chain combines TRBV6-2 or TRBV6-3 with TRBJ2-5; TRBD1 matches at 7 bases. Germline CDR1 MNHEY, CDR2 SVGEGT. The junction had 14 bases not matched to a gene; V was cut back by 5 bases and J by 5 bases. The CDR3 is made up of 16 amino acids. The CDR3 region has the DNA TGTGCCAGCAGTCGGACAGGAACGTCCCTAGGGGAGACCCAGTACTTC. This encodes CASSRTGTSLGETQYF.

This clonotype turned up a few times. Germline and junction disagree at one end, which may indicate a read error. The J gene is TRBJ2-1, the V gene TRBV6-2 or TRBV6-3; TRBD2 aligns across 13 bases. In germline, CDR1 is MNHEY, CDR2 SVGEGT. The CDR3 contains 14 residues. CDR3 amino acids: CASSGTSGNKEQFF. The CDR3 bases are TGTGCCAGCTCAGGGACTAGCGGGAACAAGGAGCAGTTCTTC.

The chain carries TRBV5-1 and TRBJ2-4; 10 bases fit TRBD1. The germline V gene has CDR1 SGHRS and CDR2 YFSETQ. The CDR3 runs 14 residues. The trim removed 4 bases at V and 6 bases at J, leaving 4 bases unmatched. This CDR3 is CASSGGQGGNIQYF. As DNA, the CDR3 is TGCGCCAGCAGCGGAGGACAGGGGGGAAACATTCAGTACTTC.

CDR3 amino acids: CASSSQRGTPYNEQFF. CDR3 DNA: TGTGCCAGCAGCTCACAGCGGGGGACCCCCTACAATGAGCAGTTCTTC. V usage is TRBV11-2 and J usage is TRBJ2-1, with 8 bases fitting TRBD2. Germline values: CDR1 SGHAT, CDR2 FQNNGV. V shed 4 bases and J 2 bases; nucleotides not matched to a gene: 7. The CDR3 contains 16 residues.

The rearrangement links TRBV4-3 to TRBJ2-7; D is unresolved. Germline CDR1 reads LGHNA; CDR2 reads YSLEER. Trimming took 4 bases from V and 7 from J, leaving 17 bases between them. This CDR3 has 14 amino acids. The CDR3 loop reads CASSPSTLYNEQYF. In DNA form, the CDR3 reads TGCGCCAGCAGCCCCTCTACTTTATACAATGAGCAGTACTTC.

This chain joins TRBV12-3 or TRBV12-4 and TRBJ1-5; 7 bases are shared with TRBD1. Trimming at V came to 6 bases and at J to 3 bases, leaving 5 bases not matched to a gene. CDR3 length: 14 amino acids. This CDR3 is CASSMDRNNQPQHF. CDR3 nucleotides: TGTGCCAGCAGCATGGACAGGAACAATCAGCCCCAGCATTTT.

This clonotype has more than one count but fewer than ten. J is TRBJ1-5 and V is TRBV19; D ambiguous. CDR1 and CDR2 from the germline V gene are LNHDA and SQIVND (reference sequence). The CDR3 sequence is 13 residues long. The V end lost 4 bases, the J end lost 6 bases, and 10 bases lay between the germline ends. The CDR3 loop is CASSKNLGQPQHF. The CDR3 DNA follows: TGTGCCAGTAGTAAAAATTTGGGTCAGCCCCAGCATTTT.

In the case of this clonotype: A single base separates this from a much larger clone, so it may be a read error. This sequence joins TRBV5-1 and TRBJ1-2; 8 bases match TRBD1. This CDR3 is 15 amino acids long. With 4 bases clipped from V and 4 bases from J, the junction kept 9 bases outside the gene matches. Per the germline V gene, CDR1 is SGHRS and CDR2 is YFSETQ. The CDR3 sequence is CASSTDRGTGYGYTF. DNA for the CDR3: TGCGCCAGCAGCACCGACAGGGGCACAGGCTATGGCTACACCTTC.

This chain uses TRBV5-1 with TRBJ2-7, with D perhaps matching TRBD2 (5 bases). This CDR3 has 14 residues. CDR1 and CDR2 from the germline V gene are SGHRS and YFSETQ. V was clipped by 2 bases and J by 0 bases, with 9 bases between them. CDR3 nucleotides: TGCGCCAGCAGCTTCCGGGGAAGCTCCTACGAGCAGTACTTC. It translates to CASSFRGSSYEQYF.

This chain connects TRBV27 to TRBJ2-3; either TRBD1 or TRBD2 may fit D (6 bases each). This CDR3 spans 17 amino acids. Trimming pared 2 bases from V and 1 base from J, leaving 16 bases between. CDR1 MNHEY and CDR2 SMNVEV come from the germline V gene (reference sequence). The DNA for the CDR3 is TGTGCCAGCAGTTTAGGGCTCGGGGGCACGGGCACAGATACGCAGTATTTT. Translated, it gives CASSLGLGGTGTDTQYF.

CDR3 protein: CASAPRGTGVDEQYF. The CDR3 DNA is TGTGCCAGCGCCCCACGGGGGACAGGGGTGGATGAGCAGTACTTC. The J gene is TRBJ2-7, the V gene TRBV14, with 10 bases lining up with TRBD1. This CDR3 spans 15 amino acids. Germline values: CDR1 SGHDN, CDR2 FVKESK. V gave up 8 bases and J gave up 7 bases; unmatched junction bases: 14.

This chain uses TRBV7-3 with TRBJ2-3; weak D call: TRBD2 (7 bases). V lost 1 base and J 2 bases, leaving 19 bases between the germline ends. The CDR3 has 18 amino acids. The germline CDR1 and CDR2 sequences are SGHTA and FQGTGA. The CDR3 spells CASSLRRAPGGTTDTQYF. CDR3 sequence (DNA): TGTGCCAGCAGCTTAAGGCGGGCCCCGGGGGGCACCACAGATACGCAGTATTTT.

There are a few counts of this clonotype. The chain carries TRBV18 and TRBJ2-5, with 11 bases lining up with TRBD2. Germline-derived CDR1 and CDR2 are KGHSH and LQKENI. Unmatched junction bases numbered 4, after V lost 0 bases and J lost 1 base. CDR3 length: 17 amino acids. CDR3 protein: CASSPPALAGGQETQYF. CDR3 sequence (DNA): TGTGCCAGCTCACCACCGGCCCTAGCGGGGGGCCAAGAGACCCAGTACTTC.

This clonotype has more than one count but fewer than ten. The chain uses TRBV4-1 and TRBJ2-5, with 9 bases fitting TRBD1. With the DNA end fitting TRBJ2-7 better, the J assignment may be wrong. The germline CDR1 and CDR2 sequences are MGHRA and YSYEKL. The CDR3 spans 15 residues. The CDR3 loop is CASSPQQGQGDEQYF. The CDR3 DNA is TGCGCCAGCAGCCCGCAACAGGGACAGGGTGACGAGCAGTACTTC.

This clonotype was recorded only once. The chain links TRBV7-9 to TRBJ2-1; D gene unclear. CDR3 length: 13 residues. The germline CDR1 and CDR2 sequences are SEHNR and FQNEAQ (reference sequence). V shed 5 bases and J shed 4 bases, with 9 bases lying between them. The CDR3 sequence: CASSAPFYNEQFF. CDR3 DNA sequence: TGTGCCAGCAGCGCCCCCTTTTACAATGAGCAGTTCTTC.

The chain combines TRBV5-1 with TRBJ1-1, with 11 bases lining up with TRBD1. CDR1 and CDR2 (germline): SGHRS, YFSETQ. Trimming removed 0 bases from V and 7 bases from J; junction bases left unmatched: 11. This CDR3 is built from 17 residues. In DNA form, the CDR3 reads TGCGCCAGCAGCTTGGCCCTGATTGGACAGGGGGCAAATGAAGCTTTCTTT. Translation: CASSLALIGQGANEAFF.

This clonotype appeared a few times. For the CDR3, the DNA is TGCAGTGCTAGCACCTCCCAGGGACCCTCCTACGAGCAGTACTTC. Its protein product is CSASTSQGPSYEQYF. The chain employs TRBV20-1 and TRBJ2-7, with D perhaps matching TRBD1 or TRBD2 (5 bases each). Germline V lookup: CDR1 DFQATT, CDR2 SNEGSKA (reference sequence). The CDR3 spans 15 residues. The V end was cut by 3 bases, the J end by 0 bases, with 15 bases between.

This clonotype showed up just a few times. The rearrangement joins TRBV15 to TRBJ1-4; D gene ambiguous. The CDR3 is made up of 14 amino acids. Trimming removed 3 bases at V and 2 bases at J, with 7 bases between. Germline CDR1 and CDR2: LNHNV and YYDKDF (reference sequence). CDR3 residues: CATSSAATNEKLFF. As DNA, the CDR3 is TGTGCCACCAGCAGTGCGGCGACTAATGAAAAACTGTTTTTT.

The rearrangement links TRBV5-1 to TRBJ1-1; 11 bases are a match to TRBD1. In germline, CDR1 is SGHRS, CDR2 YFSETQ. The CDR3 contains 15 residues. J gave up 1 base and V 3 bases, and 2 bases lay outside the gene matches. CDR3 sequence (DNA): TGCGCCAGCAGCTGGGGGACAGGGGGGAACACTGAAGCTTTCTTT. Translation gives CASSWGTGGNTEAFF.

This clonotype was observed many times. The J gene is TRBJ2-3, the V gene TRBV7-2; maybe TRBD1 (5 bases). Germline-derived CDR1 and CDR2 are SGHTA and FQGNSA. V shed 4 bases and J shed 2 bases, with 10 bases lying between them. CDR3 size: 14 residues. The CDR3 protein is CASSSGHYTDTQYF. The CDR3, as DNA: TGTGCCAGCAGCTCTGGACATTACACAGATACGCAGTATTTT.

About this clonotype: This may be a read error: a much more frequent sequence differs by one nucleotide. The rearrangement links TRBV20-1 to TRBJ2-7, with D hard to call. CDR1 is DFQATT and CDR2 is SNEGSKA in the germline V gene (reference sequence). Deletions cut 6 bases from V and 7 bases from J, with 13 bases between. There are 11 residues in the CDR3. For the CDR3, the DNA is TGCAGTGCCCCTCGTTTGAGTGAGCAGTACTTC. It is translated as CSAPRLSEQYF.

This chain's CDR3 is CASSLEAASGDTQYF. In DNA, the CDR3 is TGTGCCAGCAGCTTAGAGGCGGCTAGTGGAGATACGCAGTATTTT. The V gene is TRBV7-6, the J gene TRBJ2-3; D is ambiguous. V shed 1 base and J shed 5 bases, with 13 bases lying between them. The CDR3 is 15 residues long. Germline V lookup: CDR1 SGHVS, CDR2 FNYEAQ.

The CDR3 coding sequence is TGTGCCAGCACCGACCCGGGACAGGGGAATTACGATGAGCAGTTCTTC. It is translated as CASTDPGQGNYDEQFF. The gene calls are TRBV6-6 and TRBJ2-1; 10 nucleotides match TRBD1. This CDR3 comprises 16 residues. Germline trimming cut 7 bases from V and 8 bases from J; bases unmatched to any gene: 14. Germline-derived CDR1 and CDR2 are MNHNY and SVGAGI (reference sequence).